This passage covers 3 T cell receptor beta chains from one sample sequenced in a study of T cell repertoires in cytomegalovirus infection. A single record per CDR3 protein comes from TCRdb applying MiXCR to the reads. The repertoire includes about 47,000 distinct CDR3 sequences, around 21% of them detected once, and roughly 50% sits in the top ten. No antigen is known for these receptors. This sample comprised CD8+ T cells from cultured PBMCs, obtained from culture after CMV antigen stimulation. These receptors came from a human donor in good health (CMV status not recorded). Some clones in this sample may be carry-over from other donors' samples.

This clonotype was picked up a small number of times. The chain carries TRBV12-3 or TRBV12-4 and TRBJ1-5; 7 nucleotides align to TRBD1. The trim removed 6 bases at V and 0 bases at J, leaving 5 bases unmatched. The CDR3 is 15 residues long. The CDR3, as DNA: TGTGCCAGCAGCAAGACAGGGAATAGCAATCAGCCCCAGCATTTT. It is translated as CASSKTGNSNQPQHF.

This clonotype was found many times. The chain couples TRBV12-3 or TRBV12-4 to TRBJ2-1; 11 bases are shared with TRBD2. This CDR3 has 15 amino acids. The V segment lost 4 bases and the J segment 9 bases; nucleotides outside the gene matches: 8. DNA of the CDR3: TGTGCCAGCAGTTCCTCAACTAGCGGGAGTTTTGAGCAGTTCTTC. It translates to CASSSSTSGSFEQFF.

The sample holds many counts of this clonotype. V gene TRBV12-3 or TRBV12-4 combines with J gene TRBJ1-6; TRBD1 matches 10 bases. The CDR3 spans 15 residues. V lost 9 bases, J lost 10 bases, and 12 bases stayed unmatched. The CDR3 nucleotides are TGTGCCAGGGGTCTCAGGGACAGGGGAGGGTCACCCCTCCACTTT. Amino acids: CARGLRDRGGSPLHF.